The T cell receptor (beta chain) described here comes from a study of Ad26.COV2.S vaccination and SARS-CoV-2 variants. V was shortened by 8 bases and J by 0 bases, with 8 bases between the two germline ends. This CDR3 region has 14 residues. Germline CDR1 and CDR2: MDHEN and SYDVKM. Points on this clone: Its specificity is not known.

Clones were sequenced by immunoSEQ multiplex PCR, and TCRdb holds only the in-frame ones, with some missing. This table has roughly 420,000 clones, 88% appearing once. Findings of the study overall: Vaccinees showed greater spike-specific TCR breadth than placebo recipients. Vaccine and placebo groups showed comparable non-spike TCR breadth.

Treatment in this sample: some 19 received Ad26.COV2.S at low or high dose, single or two shots; 5 received placebo; per-sample allocation not given. Sampling occurred on day 63 after the first vaccine or placebo injection. It was an adult aged 18-55 years in Boston who was the donor. This chain connects TRBV28 to TRBJ2-6, with D hard to call. The clonotype originates from a person between 18 and 59 years old who received the Ad26.COV2.S COVID-19 vaccine or a placebo. The sample in question was peripheral blood, obtained in a trial of Ad26.COV2.S vaccine versus placebo. CDR3 DNA sequence: TGTGCCAGCCTACAGAGCTCTGGGGCCAACGTCCTGACTTTC. Translating gives CASLQSSGANVLTF.